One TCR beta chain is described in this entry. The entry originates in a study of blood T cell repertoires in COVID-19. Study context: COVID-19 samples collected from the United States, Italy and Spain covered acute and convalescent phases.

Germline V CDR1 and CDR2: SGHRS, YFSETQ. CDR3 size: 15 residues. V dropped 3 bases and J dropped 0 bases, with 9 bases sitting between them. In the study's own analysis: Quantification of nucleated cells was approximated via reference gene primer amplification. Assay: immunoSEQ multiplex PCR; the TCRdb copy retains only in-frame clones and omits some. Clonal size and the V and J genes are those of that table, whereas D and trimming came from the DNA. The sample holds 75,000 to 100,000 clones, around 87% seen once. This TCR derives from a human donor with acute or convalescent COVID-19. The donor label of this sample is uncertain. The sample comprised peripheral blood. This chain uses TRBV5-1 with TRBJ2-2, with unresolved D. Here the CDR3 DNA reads TGCGCCAGCAGCTACAGTACCGCGAACACCGGGGAGCTGTTTTTT. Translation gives CASSYSTANTGELFF.